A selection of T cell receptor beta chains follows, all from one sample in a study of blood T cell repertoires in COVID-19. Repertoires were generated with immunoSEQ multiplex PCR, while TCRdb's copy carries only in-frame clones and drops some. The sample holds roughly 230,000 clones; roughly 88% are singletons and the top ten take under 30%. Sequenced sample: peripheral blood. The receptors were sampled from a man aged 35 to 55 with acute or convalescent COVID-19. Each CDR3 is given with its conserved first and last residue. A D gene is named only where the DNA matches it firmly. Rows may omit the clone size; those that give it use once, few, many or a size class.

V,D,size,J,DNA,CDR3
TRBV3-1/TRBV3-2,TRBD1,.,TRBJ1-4,TGTGCCAGCAGCCGACAGGGGTGGGGTGAAAAACTGTTTTTT,CASSRQGWGEKLFF
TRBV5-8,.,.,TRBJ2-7,TGTGCCAGCAGCTTGGGACTACCCGAAGACGAGCAGTACTTC,CASSLGLPEDEQYF
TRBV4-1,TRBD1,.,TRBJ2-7,TGCGCCAGCAGCCAAGATCCCCAGGAATACGGGACAGGGGGATCCTACGAGCAGTACTTC,CASSQDPQEYGTGGSYEQYF
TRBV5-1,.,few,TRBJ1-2,TGCGCCAGCAGCTTGGAGCCAGGGGCTAACTATGGCTACACCTTC,CASSLEPGANYGYTF
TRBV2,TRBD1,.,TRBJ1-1,TGTGCCAGCAGTTCCAGGGGGACGAACACTGAAGCTTTCTTT,CASSSRGTNTEAFF
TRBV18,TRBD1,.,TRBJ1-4,TGTGCCAGCTCACTACAGGGGGCTGCTAATGAAAAACTGTTTTTT,CASSLQGAANEKLFF
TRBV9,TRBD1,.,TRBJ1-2,TGTGCCAGCAGCGTAGCTCCAGGGGGAGACTATGGCTACACCTTC,CASSVAPGGDYGYTF
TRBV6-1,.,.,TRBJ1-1,TGTGCCAGCAGTTATGCAGAGAACACTGAAGCTTTCTTT,CASSYAENTEAFF
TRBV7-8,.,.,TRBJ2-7,TGTGCCAGCAGCCGCCCGCAGGGGTACGAGCAGTACTTC,CASSRPQGYEQYF
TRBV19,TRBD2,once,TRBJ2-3,TGTGCCAGTAGCTTTCTAGCGGGAGCCGCAGATACGCAGTATTTT,CASSFLAGAADTQYF
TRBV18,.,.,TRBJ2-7,TGTGCCAGCTCACCGGGGTCCCAGGGCTACGAGCAGTACTTC,CASSPGSQGYEQYF
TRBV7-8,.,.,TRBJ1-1,TGTGCCAGCAGCCTTTTACGGGGGGGGGTCCCTGAAGCTTTCTTT,CASSLLRGGVPEAFF
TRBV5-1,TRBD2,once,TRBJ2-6,TGCGCCAGCAGCTTCACTAGCGCCCTCTCTGGGGCCAACGTCCTGACTTTC,CASSFTSALSGANVLTF
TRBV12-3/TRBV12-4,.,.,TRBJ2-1,TGTGCCAGCATCCAGGGGCGAGAGCAGTTCTTC,CASIQGREQFF
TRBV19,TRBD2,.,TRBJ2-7,TGTGCCAGTAGTATAGAGCGGACTAGCGGGTACGAGCAGTACTTC,CASSIERTSGYEQYF
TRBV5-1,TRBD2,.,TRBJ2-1,TGCGCCAGCATCTTAACGGGAGGGCACAATGAGCAGTTCTTC,CASILTGGHNEQFF
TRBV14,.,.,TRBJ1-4,TGTGCCAGCAGCCAAAACCCCCTACAGGGTGCAACTAATGAAAAACTGTTTTTT,CASSQNPLQGATNEKLFF
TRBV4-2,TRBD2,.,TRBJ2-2,TGTGCCAGCAGCCAAGTGAGGACTAGCCGGGAGGCCGGGGAGCTGTTTTTT,CASSQVRTSREAGELFF
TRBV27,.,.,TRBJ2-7,TGTGCCAGCAGTTTTGTGGGAGAGACCTACGAGCAGTACTTC,CASSFVGETYEQYF
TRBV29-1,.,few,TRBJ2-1,TGCAGCGTTGAAGATGATATCGTGATTTCGAGCTCCTACAATGAGCAGTTCTTC,CSVEDDIVISSSYNEQFF
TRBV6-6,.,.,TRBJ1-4,TGTGCCAGCACCCCGGTCGCCGGGGGAAAACTGTTTTTT,CASTPVAGGKLFF
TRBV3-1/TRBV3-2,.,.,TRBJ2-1,TGTGCCAGCAGCCAAAGTTCGGCGGGAGAGCAGTTCTTC,CASSQSSAGEQFF
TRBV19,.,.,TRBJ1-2,TGTGCCAGTAGTCCTCCGGGGGGGGCGCGGAGTGGCTACACCTTC,CASSPPGGARSGYTF
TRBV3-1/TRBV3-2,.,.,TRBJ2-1,TGTGCCAGCAGCCAAGATTTGGGACTCGTGAGAGAGCAGTTCTTC,CASSQDLGLVREQFF
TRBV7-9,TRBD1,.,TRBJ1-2,TGTGCCAGCAGCTTAGTCGGGACAGCGTATGGCTACACCTTC,CASSLVGTAYGYTF
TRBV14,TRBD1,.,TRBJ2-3,TGTGCCAGCAGCCAAGCTAAGGACAGGGGTACCACAGATACGCAGTATTTT,CASSQAKDRGTTDTQYF
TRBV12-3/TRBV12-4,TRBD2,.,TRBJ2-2,TGTGCCAGCAGTTTGAGTCGGGAGGTACTGTTTTTT,CASSLSREVLFF
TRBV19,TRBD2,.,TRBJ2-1,TGTGCCAGTAGTATCACCGGGACTAGCGGCTACAATGAGCAGTTCTTC,CASSITGTSGYNEQFF
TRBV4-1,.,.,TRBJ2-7,TGCGCCAGCAGCCCAGGGCCCCACGAGCAGTACTTC,CASSPGPHEQYF
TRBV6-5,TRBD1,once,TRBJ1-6,TGTGCCAGCAGTTCGACAGGGGGCATGAATTCACCCCTCCACTTT,CASSSTGGMNSPLHF
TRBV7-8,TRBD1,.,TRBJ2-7,TGTGCCAGCAGCGGACCTGGGACAGGGGAGGGTTACTACTCCTACGAGCAGTACTTC,CASSGPGTGEGYYSYEQYF
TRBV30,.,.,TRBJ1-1,TGTGCCTGGAGCGACTTACCCGGACAGCCTGAAGCTTTCTTT,CAWSDLPGQPEAFF
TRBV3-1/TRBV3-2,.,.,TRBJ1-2,TGTGCCAGCAGCCAAGCCCAGGTCTATGGCTACACCTTC,CASSQAQVYGYTF
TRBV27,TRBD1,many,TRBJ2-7,TGTGCCAGCAGTTTTCATTGGACAGGGCCCTACGAGCAGTACTTC,CASSFHWTGPYEQYF
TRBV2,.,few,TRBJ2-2,TGTGCCAGCCGGACTTATACCGGGGAGCTGTTTTTT,CASRTYTGELFF
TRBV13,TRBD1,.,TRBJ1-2,TGTGCCAGCAGCTTGGGGGACAGGGTAAACGGCTACACCTTC,CASSLGDRVNGYTF
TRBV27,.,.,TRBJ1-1,TGTGCCAGCATAAGCCGGGGTTTGAACACTGAAGCTTTCTTT,CASISRGLNTEAFF
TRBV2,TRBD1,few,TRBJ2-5,TGTGCCAGCAGTGAATATCCCCTGGGCAGGGGGACGACCCAGTACTTC,CASSEYPLGRGTTQYF
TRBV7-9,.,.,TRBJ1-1,TGTGCCAGCAGCTTAGTAGGCAGGGAGAACACTGAAGCTTTCTTT,CASSLVGRENTEAFF
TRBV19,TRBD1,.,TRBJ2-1,TGTGCCAGTAGCTCTAGGACAGGGGAGGGCAATGAGCAGTTCTTC,CASSSRTGEGNEQFF
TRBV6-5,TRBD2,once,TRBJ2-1,TGTGCCAGCAGTTCCAGCGGGAGAGGCAATGAGCAGTTCTTC,CASSSSGRGNEQFF
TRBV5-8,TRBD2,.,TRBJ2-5,TGTGCCAGCAGCCAGGGACTAGCGGGAGCCGCTCCAGAGACCCAGTACTTC,CASSQGLAGAAPETQYF
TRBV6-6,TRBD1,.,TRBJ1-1,TGTGCCAGCTCTCGAGGGGGCAGAGGCACTGAAGCTTTCTTT,CASSRGGRGTEAFF
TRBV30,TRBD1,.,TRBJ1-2,TGTGCCTGGAGTGTCCAGACAGGGTATGGCTACACCTTC,CAWSVQTGYGYTF
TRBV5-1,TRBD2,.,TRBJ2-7,TGCGCCAGCAGCGACACTAGCGGGAGTACCCACGAGCAGTACTTC,CASSDTSGSTHEQYF
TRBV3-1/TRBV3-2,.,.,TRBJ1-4,TGTGCCAGCAGCCAAGATGAGGTTAACCCTATTTGGGAAAAACTGTTTTTT,CASSQDEVNPIWEKLFF
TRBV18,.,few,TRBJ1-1,TGTGCCAGTCGAGAGCCCCTGAACACTGAAGCTTTCTTT,CASREPLNTEAFF